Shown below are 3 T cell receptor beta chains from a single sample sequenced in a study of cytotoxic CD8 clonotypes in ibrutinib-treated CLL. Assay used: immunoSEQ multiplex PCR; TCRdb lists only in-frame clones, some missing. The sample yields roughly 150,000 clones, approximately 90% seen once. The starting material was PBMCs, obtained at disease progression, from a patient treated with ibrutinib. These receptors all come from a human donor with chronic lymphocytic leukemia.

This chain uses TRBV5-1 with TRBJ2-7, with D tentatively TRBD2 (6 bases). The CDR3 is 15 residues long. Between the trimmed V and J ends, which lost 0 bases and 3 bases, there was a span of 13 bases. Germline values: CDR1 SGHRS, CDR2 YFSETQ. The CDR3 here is CASSLGRERFYEQYF. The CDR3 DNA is TGCGCCAGCAGCTTGGGGAGGGAGCGGTTCTACGAGCAGTACTTC.

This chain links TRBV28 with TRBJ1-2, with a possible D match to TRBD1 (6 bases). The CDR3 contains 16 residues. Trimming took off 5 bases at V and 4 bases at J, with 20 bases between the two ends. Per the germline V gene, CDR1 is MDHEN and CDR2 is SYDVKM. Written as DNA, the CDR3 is TGTGCCAGCAGTATCACCGGGACATGGAGTTTCTATGGCTACACCTTC. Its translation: CASSITGTWSFYGYTF.

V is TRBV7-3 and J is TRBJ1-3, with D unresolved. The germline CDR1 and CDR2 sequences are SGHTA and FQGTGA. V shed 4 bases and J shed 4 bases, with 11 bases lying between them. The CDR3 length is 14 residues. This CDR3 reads CASSSGVYGNTIYF. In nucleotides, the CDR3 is TGTGCCAGCAGCTCCGGGGTCTACGGAAACACCATATATTTT.